This T cell receptor (beta chain) was obtained from a study of blood T cells in healthy people across ages. This clonotype was picked up a small number of times. PCR was performed a second time for about 7 to 12 cycles using a sample-barcoded 5' primer and a J-beta primer mix. TCRdb recomputed calls from the 5' RACE reads with MiXCR, one row per CDR3 protein. The sample consists of over 600,000 distinct CDR3 sequences, 20% to 25% of them appearing once. This CDR3 has 15 amino acids. CDR1 and CDR2 (germline): SEHNR, FQNEAQ (reference sequence). Trimming took 2 bases from V and 5 from J, leaving 14 bases between them.

The chain combines TRBV7-9 with TRBJ2-3, with a possible D match to TRBD2 (5 bases). The sequence was obtained from a man aged 65 to 85 in good health. Material for sequencing was blood. This CDR3 reads CASSLPRRLGDTQYF. As DNA, the CDR3 is TGTGCCAGCAGCTTACCTAGGAGGTTAGGAGATACGCAGTATTTT.